These 32 T cell receptor beta chains share one sample of origin, sequenced in a study of early T cells in non-severe SARS-CoV-2 infection. Each CDR3 protein is one row after TCRdb ran MiXCR on the 5' RACE reads. This repertoire shows about 46,000 distinct CDR3 sequences, 5% to 6% found once; its top ten account for around 5%. Sequencing was performed on whole blood, taken at baseline. These receptors were collected from an adult who was a healthcare worker with PCR-confirmed SARS-CoV-2 infection or an uninfected control (not recorded which).

This clonotype showed up many times. This chain uses TRBV6-5 with TRBJ2-2, with TRBD1 matching 8 bases. The CDR3 totals 16 residues. J was trimmed by 5 bases and V by 5 bases; bases with no gene match: 10. The germline gives CDR1 MNHEY, CDR2 SVGAGI. The CDR3 here is CASSPIGTGGTGELFF. The DNA for the CDR3 is TGTGCCAGCAGTCCTATTGGGACAGGAGGGACCGGGGAGCTGTTTTTT.

The J gene is TRBJ2-7, the V gene TRBV2; 8 bases align to TRBD2. This CDR3 is built from 14 residues. The germline V gene encodes CDR1 SNHLY and CDR2 FYNNEI. Losses at the gene ends were 7 bases for V and 6 bases for J; bases not matched to a gene: 11. CDR3 protein: CASNRPSGRVEQYF. The CDR3 DNA is TGTGCCAGCAATCGTCCCAGCGGGAGAGTCGAGCAGTACTTC.

In its sample, this clonotype was seen many times. This chain connects TRBV20-1 to TRBJ1-4; D gene ambiguous. The CDR3 runs 14 residues. The V gene lost 2 bases and the J gene lost 0 bases, with 7 bases spanning the gap. CDR1 and CDR2 from the germline V gene are DFQATT and SNEGSKA (reference sequence). The CDR3 here is CSARSPATNEKLFF. The CDR3 nucleotides read TGCAGTGCTAGATCCCCAGCAACTAATGAAAAACTGTTTTTT.

This clonotype was recorded many times. The genes are TRBV28 and TRBJ1-1; weak D call: TRBD1 (5 bases). The CDR3 length is 14 residues. From germline, CDR1 is MDHEN and CDR2 SYDVKM. The germline V and J ends were trimmed by 2 bases and 6 bases, with 13 bases remaining between them. The CDR3 loop reads CASSLVRGRAEAFF. In nucleotides, the CDR3 is TGTGCCAGCAGTTTAGTGAGGGGCAGGGCTGAAGCTTTCTTT.

There are many counts of this clonotype. The CDR3 here is CAWRRGGYEQYF. Here the CDR3 DNA reads TGTGCCTGGAGACGGGGAGGGTACGAGCAGTACTTC. The chain links TRBV30 to TRBJ2-7, with 7 nucleotides matching TRBD2. This CDR3 is built from 12 residues. Per germline, CDR1 GTSNPN and CDR2 SVGIG (reference sequence). V was clipped by 3 bases and J by 4 bases; unmatched bases: 3. Based on the CDR3 plus reference TRBV30 and TRBJ2-7, the full variable domain is SQTIHQWPATLVQPVGSPLSLECTVEGTSNPNLYWYRQAAGRGLQLLFYSVGIGQISSEVPQNLSASRPQDRQFILSSKKLLLSDSGFYLCAWRRGGYEQYFGPGTRLTVT.

Many counts were recorded for this clonotype. V usage is TRBV6-5 and J usage is TRBJ1-1; D unresolved. V was trimmed by 7 bases and J by 0 bases, leaving 18 bases between them. Germline V gene data show CDR1 as MNHEY and CDR2 as SVGAGI. The CDR3 contains 16 residues. CDR3 DNA sequence: TGTGCCAGCATCAATTCCGGCCGAGGTATGAACACTGAAGCTTTCTTT. Protein: CASINSGRGMNTEAFF.

This clonotype was recorded many times. The chain recombines TRBV6-5 with TRBJ1-2; TRBD1 matches 9 bases. Germline CDR1 reads MNHEY; CDR2 reads SVGAGI. The V gene end was trimmed by 7 bases and the J gene end by 6 bases; junction bases not matched to a gene: 9. This CDR3 comprises 14 residues. CDR3 region: CASTSPGQGHGYTF. The CDR3 coding sequence is TGTGCCAGCACCAGCCCGGGACAGGGCCATGGCTACACCTTC.

This clonotype was detected a few times. The chain is built from TRBV12-3 or TRBV12-4 and TRBJ2-7; 12 bases are shared with TRBD2. With V trimmed by 5 bases and J by 5 bases, 7 bases remained unmatched. This CDR3 comprises 15 residues. CDR3 loop: CASSPRLAGVHEQYF. The CDR3, as DNA: TGTGCCAGCAGTCCACGACTAGCGGGAGTCCACGAGCAGTACTTC.

The chain has TRBV6-1 and TRBJ1-1; D is uncertain. This CDR3 has 13 residues. Germline V gene lookup returns CDR1 MNHNS and CDR2 SASEGT. Trimming left V 3 bases short and J 0 bases short, with 5 bases between. CDR3 nucleotide sequence: TGTGCCAGCAGTGAGGGCATGAACACTGAAGCTTTCTTT. This encodes CASSEGMNTEAFF.

The gene calls are TRBV7-8 and TRBJ2-7; TRBD1 matches 8 bases. The length of the CDR3 is 13 residues. Germline V gene lookup returns CDR1 SGHVS and CDR2 FQNEAQ. The CDR3 protein is CAVAGGIGYEQYF. Here the CDR3 DNA reads TGTGCTGTCGCAGGGGGCATAGGATACGAGCAGTACTTC.

This clonotype was detected ten times or more. The chain carries TRBV30 and TRBJ1-2; no definite D call. Germline values: CDR1 GTSNPN, CDR2 SVGIG (reference sequence). Trimming removed 4 bases at V and 3 bases at J, with 9 bases between. The CDR3 has 12 residues. The CDR3 region is CAWTGRDYGYTF. The CDR3 region has the DNA TGTGCCTGGACTGGCCGGGACTATGGCTACACCTTC.

This clonotype was detected many times. V is TRBV10-1 and J is TRBJ1-2; the match to TRBD1 covers 8 bases. Germline CDR1 and CDR2: WNHNN and SYGVQD (reference sequence). The CDR3 has 14 amino acids. J was trimmed by 5 bases and V by 4 bases; bases with no gene match: 6. CDR3 sequence (DNA): TGCGCCAGCAGTGGTGGACAGGGAAGTTATGGCTACACCTTC. This translates into CASSGGQGSYGYTF.

This clonotype has just one count. A much larger clone lies one base from this, so it may be a read error. The missing conserved phenylalanine or tryptophan at the end of this CDR3 makes a read error likely. J is TRBJ1-4 and V is TRBV4-1; D may be TRBD1 (6 bases). The germline V gene has CDR1 MGHRA and CDR2 YSYEKL. The CDR3 length is 15 residues. The ends were cut back, 1 base at V and 8 bases at J, with 14 bases in the middle. CDR3 DNA: TGCGCCAGCAGCCAAGTGGGGGGCGCCGAAGAAAAACTGTTTTAT. It yields the protein CASSQVGGAEEKLFY.

This clonotype was detected many times. CDR3 residues: CSARGSSVHEQYF. For the CDR3, the DNA is TGCAGTGCTAGAGGGAGTTCGGTTCACGAGCAGTACTTC. The V call is TRBV20-1, the J call TRBJ2-7; D call uncertain. Germline V gene lookup returns CDR1 DFQATT and CDR2 SNEGSKA (reference sequence). V gave up 1 base and J gave up 5 bases, with 12 bases separating them. The CDR3 totals 13 residues.

This clonotype appeared many times. The genes are TRBV11-2 and TRBJ2-2, with 8 bases identical to TRBD2. From germline, CDR1 is SGHAT and CDR2 FQNNGV. There are 15 residues in the CDR3. V lost 6 bases and J lost 4; bases outside the gene matches: 7. The CDR3 reads CASSWAGGPTGELFF. As DNA, the CDR3 is TGTGCCAGCAGTTGGGCGGGAGGTCCCACCGGGGAGCTGTTTTTT.

This clonotype showed up just a few times. The chain's CDR3 is CASSSIAGEDTQYF. The DNA of the CDR3 is TGTGCCAGCAGCTCAATAGCGGGAGAAGATACGCAGTATTTT. The chain couples TRBV5-4 to TRBJ2-3; 9 nucleotides line up with TRBD2. The length of the CDR3 is 14 residues. CDR1 and CDR2 from the germline V gene are SGHNT and YYREEE (reference sequence). V dropped 3 bases and J dropped 5; count of bases not matched to a gene: 4.

On this clonotype itself: A junction end diverges from the germline sequence, so it may reflect a read error. This rearrangement joins TRBV10-3 to TRBJ1-2; D is perhaps TRBD1 (5 bases). Germline V lookup: CDR1 ENHRY, CDR2 SYGVKD. This CDR3 contains 14 residues. The CDR3: CAISEQGANYSYTF. CDR3 nucleotides: TGTGCCATCAGTGAGCAGGGAGCTAACTATAGCTACACCTTC.

This clonotype was counted at least ten times. The rearrangement uses TRBV27 and TRBJ2-1; D unclear. Between the trimmed V and J ends, which lost 4 bases and 6 bases, there was a span of 7 bases. The CDR3 has 12 amino acids. CDR1 is MNHEY and CDR2 is SMNVEV in the germline V gene (reference sequence). The CDR3 DNA sequence: TGTGCCAGCAGTTCACGGGCCAATGAGCAGTTCTTC. As protein: CASSSRANEQFF.

A few counts support this clonotype. The chain is built from TRBV7-2 and TRBJ2-4; tentative D call: TRBD1 (6 bases). CDR3 length: 13 residues. Trimming cost V 5 bases and J 5 bases, with 10 bases left between them. From germline, CDR1 is SGHTA and CDR2 FQGNSA. In DNA form, the CDR3 reads TGTGCCAGCAGCAGATGGACAGAAAACATTCAGTACTTC. It translates to CASSRWTENIQYF.

This clonotype was seen ten or more times. This chain uses TRBV7-8 with TRBJ2-1, with D perhaps matching TRBD2 (5 bases). CDR1 and CDR2 from the germline V gene are SGHVS and FQNEAQ. The CDR3 length is 15 residues. With 2 bases removed from V and 2 bases from J, the gap between germline ends came to 10 bases. The CDR3 loop is CASSLSDSAYNEQFF. CDR3 DNA sequence: TGTGCCAGCAGCTTATCGGACTCAGCCTACAATGAGCAGTTCTTC.

This clonotype was counted ten times or more. The chain recombines TRBV28 with TRBJ2-3; no reliable D call. The CDR3 runs to 13 residues. Germline V gene data show CDR1 as MDHEN and CDR2 as SYDVKM. The ends were cut back, 7 bases at V and 2 bases at J, with 10 bases in the middle. CDR3 protein: CASKGRNTDTQYF. In nucleotides, the CDR3 is TGTGCCAGCAAGGGCAGAAACACAGATACGCAGTATTTT.

The chain is built from TRBV6-2 or TRBV6-3 and TRBJ2-7, with a tentative D call TRBD1 (6 bases). There are 14 residues in the CDR3. Germline CDR1 reads MNHEY; CDR2 reads SVGEGT. V was trimmed by 6 bases and J by 2 bases, leaving 14 bases between them. The CDR3 sequence: CASSPAPGAYEQYF. The CDR3, as DNA: TGTGCCAGCAGCCCCGCGCCAGGGGCCTACGAGCAGTACTTC.

This clonotype was counted many times. The rearrangement links TRBV10-2 to TRBJ1-2; D may be TRBD1 (6 bases). CDR3 length equals 15 residues. Germline CDR1 is WSHSY and CDR2 is SAAADI. V shed 7 bases and J shed 4 bases, with 19 bases lying between them. The chain's CDR3 is CASTEGGLTSYGYTF. CDR3 DNA: TGCGCCAGCACCGAAGGGGGACTGACCAGCTATGGCTACACCTTC.

This clonotype was seen many times. This chain joins TRBV20-1 and TRBJ2-7; TRBD1 aligns across 7 bases. The CDR3 loop spans 15 amino acids. V lost 1 base, J lost 3 bases, and 9 bases stayed unmatched. The germline V gene encodes CDR1 DFQATT and CDR2 SNEGSKA (reference sequence). CDR3 nucleotides: TGCAGTGCTAGAGTTTCCCGGACAGGATACTACGAGCAGTACTTC. This translates into CSARVSRTGYYEQYF.

This clonotype was detected ten times or more. V and J are TRBV29-1 and TRBJ2-1; 9 positions match TRBD2. CDR1 is SQVTM and CDR2 is ANQGSEA in the germline V gene. V was pared by 1 base and J by 4 bases, with 5 bases of the junction left unmatched. The CDR3 totals 15 residues. The CDR3 is CSVEGGLAGYNEQFF. Written as DNA, the CDR3 is TGCAGCGTTGAAGGGGGGCTAGCGGGGTACAATGAGCAGTTCTTC.

V usage is TRBV4-1 and J usage is TRBJ2-7; D is possibly TRBD2 (7 bases). With 1 base removed from V and 3 bases from J, the gap between germline ends came to 16 bases. The germline gives CDR1 MGHRA, CDR2 YSYEKL. The CDR3 has 16 amino acids. CDR3 in amino acids: CASSQVWGRENYEQYF. DNA of the CDR3: TGCGCCAGCAGCCAAGTGTGGGGGCGGGAGAACTACGAGCAGTACTTC.

This clonotype was seen at least ten times. The rearrangement links TRBV11-2 to TRBJ2-3, with a tentative D call TRBD2 (5 bases). Germline values: CDR1 SGHAT, CDR2 FQNNGV. The CDR3 has 16 amino acids. V dropped 1 base and J dropped 3 bases, with 14 bases sitting between them. CDR3: CASSLGSGPGTDTQYF. The CDR3 bases are TGTGCCAGCAGCTTAGGGAGCGGCCCTGGGACAGATACGCAGTATTTT.

This clonotype was seen ten or more times. The chain carries TRBV27 and TRBJ2-7; TRBD1 aligns across 8 bases. The CDR3 contains 13 residues. V lost 6 bases and J lost 2; bases outside the gene matches: 3. In germline, CDR1 is MNHEY, CDR2 SMNVEV (reference sequence). CDR3 region: CASRTTGAYEQYF. DNA for the CDR3: TGTGCCAGCAGAACGACAGGGGCCTACGAGCAGTACTTC.

This clonotype was counted a few times. The V and J genes are TRBV2 and TRBJ2-3; 10 bases are shared with TRBD1. With 6 bases clipped from V and 4 bases from J, the junction kept 4 bases outside the gene matches. The CDR3 is 14 residues long. Germline V lookup: CDR1 SNHLY, CDR2 FYNNEI. The CDR3, as DNA: TGTGCCAGCAGCCTTGGACAGGGGGCAGATACGCAGTATTTT. Residues: CASSLGQGADTQYF.

This clonotype was seen at least ten times. CDR3 sequence (DNA): TGTGCCAGCAGCTTGGGACAGGGTCACGGTCAGCCCCAGCATTTT. Its translation: CASSLGQGHGQPQHF. The chain recombines TRBV5-5 with TRBJ1-5; TRBD1 agrees at 7 bases. Trimming at V came to 0 bases and at J to 6 bases, leaving 6 bases not matched to a gene. Per the germline V gene, CDR1 is SGHKS and CDR2 is YYEKEE (reference sequence). The CDR3 consists of 15 residues.

This clonotype was observed many times. This rearrangement joins TRBV12-3 or TRBV12-4 to TRBJ1-5, with D perhaps TRBD1 (5 bases). This CDR3 comprises 13 residues. V was cut by 6 bases and J by 5 bases, with 11 bases left in between. CDR3 bases: TGTGCCAGCAGCTTGCTGGGGGATCAGCCCCAGCATTTT. Translating it yields CASSLLGDQPQHF.

This clonotype was observed at least ten times. J is TRBJ2-2 and V is TRBV28; D is uncertain. Trimming shortened V by 5 bases and J by 2 bases, and 6 bases separated the two germline ends. There are 13 residues in the CDR3. The germline V gene encodes CDR1 MDHEN and CDR2 SYDVKM. The chain's CDR3 is CASSERNTGELFF. CDR3 in DNA: TGTGCCAGCAGTGAAAGAAACACCGGGGAGCTGTTTTTT.